This T cell receptor beta chain was sequenced for a study of beta chain features in type 1 diabetes. Study in general: Patients did not differ from healthy donors in age, gender or cell yield. All samples yielded about 100 million examined sorted cells.

Notes on the study in general: Shortening that was moderate but significant affected the TCRB CDR3s of Type 1 diabetes patients in all four CD4+ subsets. Patients with type 1 diabetes showed fewer VDJ junction insertions and more deletions.

What was sequenced were expressed TCRB transcripts, since all of the isolated RNA had been reverse transcribed. About 3.6 million reads on average were seen across naive, central memory and regulatory T cell samples. TCRdb's copy holds only in-frame clones and misses some; the assay was immunoSEQ multiplex PCR. The sample has some 63,000 clones, roughly 49% seen once; the top ten hold roughly 0.65%. On this clone itself: Its antigen is currently unknown.

The CDR3 runs 15 residues. The chain combines TRBV21-1 with TRBJ1-1; no check of the table's D call, TRBD1, against the DNA was made. TRBV21-1 is deemed a pseudogene. This TCR was recovered from a man aged 30-40 years with type 1 diabetes. Input material: central memory CD4+ T cells from blood. The CDR3 reads CASSKLRGQNTEAFF. The CDR3 coding sequence is TGTGCCAGCAGCAAGCTGAGGGGACAGAACACTGAAGCTTTCTTT.